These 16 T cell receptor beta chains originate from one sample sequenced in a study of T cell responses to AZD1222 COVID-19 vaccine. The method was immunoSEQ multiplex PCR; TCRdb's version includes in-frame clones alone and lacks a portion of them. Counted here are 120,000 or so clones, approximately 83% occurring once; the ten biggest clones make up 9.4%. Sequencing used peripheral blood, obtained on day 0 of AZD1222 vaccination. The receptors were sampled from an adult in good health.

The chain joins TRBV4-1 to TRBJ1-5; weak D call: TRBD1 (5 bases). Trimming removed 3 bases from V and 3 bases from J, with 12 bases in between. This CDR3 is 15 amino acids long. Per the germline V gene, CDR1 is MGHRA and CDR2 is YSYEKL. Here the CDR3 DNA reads TGCGCCAGCAGCCATCAGGGACCTGCCAATCAGCCCCAGCATTTT. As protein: CASSHQGPANQPQHF.

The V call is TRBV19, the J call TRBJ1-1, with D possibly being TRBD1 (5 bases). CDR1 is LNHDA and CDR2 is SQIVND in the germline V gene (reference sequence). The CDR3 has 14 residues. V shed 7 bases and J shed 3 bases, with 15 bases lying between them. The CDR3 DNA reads TGTGCCAGTATGCTCAGGGTGGGGGACACTGAAGCTTTCTTT. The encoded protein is CASMLRVGDTEAFF.

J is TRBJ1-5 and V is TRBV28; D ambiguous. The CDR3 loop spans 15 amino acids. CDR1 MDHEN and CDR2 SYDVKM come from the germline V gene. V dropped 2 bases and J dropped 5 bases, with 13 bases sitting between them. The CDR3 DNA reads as TGTGCCAGCAGTTTAATTCAAGGGTCCTATCAGCCCCAGCATTTT. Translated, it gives CASSLIQGSYQPQHF.

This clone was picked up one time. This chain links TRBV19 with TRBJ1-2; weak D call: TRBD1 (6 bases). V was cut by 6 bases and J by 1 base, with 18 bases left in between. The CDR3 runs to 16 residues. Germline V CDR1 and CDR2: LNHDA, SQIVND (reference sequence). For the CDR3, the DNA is TGTGCCAGTAGGTTCCAGCAGGGGAGCCTTAACTATGGCTACACCTTC. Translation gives CASRFQQGSLNYGYTF.

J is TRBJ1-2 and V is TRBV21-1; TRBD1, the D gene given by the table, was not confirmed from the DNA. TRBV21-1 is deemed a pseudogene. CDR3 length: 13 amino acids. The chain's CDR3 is CASMQGDYYGYTF. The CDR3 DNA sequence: TGTGCCAGCATGCAGGGGGACTACTATGGCTACACCTTC.

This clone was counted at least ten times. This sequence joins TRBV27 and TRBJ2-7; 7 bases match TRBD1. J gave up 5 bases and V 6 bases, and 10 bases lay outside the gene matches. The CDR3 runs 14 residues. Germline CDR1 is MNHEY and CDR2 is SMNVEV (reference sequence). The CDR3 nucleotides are TGTGCCAGCAGGCCCACCACAGGGGTCAACGAGCAGTACTTC. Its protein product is CASRPTTGVNEQYF.

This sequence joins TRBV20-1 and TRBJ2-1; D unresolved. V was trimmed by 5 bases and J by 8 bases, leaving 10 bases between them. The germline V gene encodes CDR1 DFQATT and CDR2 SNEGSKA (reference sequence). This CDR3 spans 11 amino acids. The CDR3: CSAERRDEQFF. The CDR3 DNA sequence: TGCAGTGCTGAGCGACGGGATGAGCAGTTCTTC.

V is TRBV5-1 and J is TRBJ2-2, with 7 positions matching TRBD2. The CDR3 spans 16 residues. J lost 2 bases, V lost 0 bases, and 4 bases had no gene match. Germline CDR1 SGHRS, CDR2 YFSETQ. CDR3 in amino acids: CASSLAASGNTGELFF. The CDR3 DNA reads TGCGCCAGCAGCTTGGCCGCTAGCGGTAACACCGGGGAGCTGTTTTTT.

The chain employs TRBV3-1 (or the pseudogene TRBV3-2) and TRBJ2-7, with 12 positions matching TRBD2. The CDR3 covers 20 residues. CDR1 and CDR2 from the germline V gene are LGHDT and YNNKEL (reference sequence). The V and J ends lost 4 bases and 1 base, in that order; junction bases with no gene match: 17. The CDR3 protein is CASSPAPSGGALVASYEQYF. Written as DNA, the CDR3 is TGTGCCAGCAGCCCCGCCCCTAGCGGGGGGGCCTTGGTTGCATCCTACGAGCAGTACTTC.

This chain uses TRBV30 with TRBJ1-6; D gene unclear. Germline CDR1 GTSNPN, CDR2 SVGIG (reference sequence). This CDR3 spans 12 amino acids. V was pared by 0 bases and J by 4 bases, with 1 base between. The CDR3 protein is CAWSVYNSPLHF. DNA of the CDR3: TGTGCCTGGAGTGTATATAATTCACCCCTCCACTTT. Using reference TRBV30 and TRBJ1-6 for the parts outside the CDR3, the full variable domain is SQTIHQWPATLVQPVGSPLSLECTVEGTSNPNLYWYRQAAGRGLQLLFYSVGIGQISSEVPQNLSASRPQDRQFILSSKKLLLSDSGFYLCAWSVYNSPLHFGNGTRLTVT.

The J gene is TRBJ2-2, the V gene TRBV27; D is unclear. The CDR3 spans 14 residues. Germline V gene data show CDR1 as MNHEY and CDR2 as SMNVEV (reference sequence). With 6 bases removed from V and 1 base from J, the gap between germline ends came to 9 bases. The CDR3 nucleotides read TGTGCCAGCAGGCAGAACAGGAACACCGGGGAGCTGTTTTTT. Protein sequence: CASRQNRNTGELFF.

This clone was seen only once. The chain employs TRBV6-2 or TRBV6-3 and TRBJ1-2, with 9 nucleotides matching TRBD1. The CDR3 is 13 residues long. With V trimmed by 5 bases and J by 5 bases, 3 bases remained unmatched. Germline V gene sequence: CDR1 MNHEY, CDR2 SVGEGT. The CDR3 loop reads CASSVGQGYGYTF. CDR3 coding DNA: TGTGCCAGCAGTGTGGGACAGGGATATGGCTACACCTTC.

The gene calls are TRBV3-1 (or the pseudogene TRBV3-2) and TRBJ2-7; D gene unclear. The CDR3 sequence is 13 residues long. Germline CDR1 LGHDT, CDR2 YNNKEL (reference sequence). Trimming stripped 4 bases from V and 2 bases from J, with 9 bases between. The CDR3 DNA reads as TGTGCCAGCAGCCTCCGAGACGCCTACGAGCAGTACTTC. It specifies CASSLRDAYEQYF.

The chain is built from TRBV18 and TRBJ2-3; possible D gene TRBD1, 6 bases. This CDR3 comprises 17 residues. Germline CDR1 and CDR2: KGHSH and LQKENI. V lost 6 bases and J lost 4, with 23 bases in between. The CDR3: CASSFSVIRRGADTQYF. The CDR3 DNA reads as TGTGCCAGCTCTTTTTCCGTCATCCGCAGGGGAGCAGATACGCAGTATTTT.

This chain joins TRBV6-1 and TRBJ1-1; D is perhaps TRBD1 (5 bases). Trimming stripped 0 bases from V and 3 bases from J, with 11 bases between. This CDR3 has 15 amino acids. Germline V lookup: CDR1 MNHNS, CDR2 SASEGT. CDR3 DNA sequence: TGTGCCAGCAGTGAAGCGGCTTCGGGACACACTGAAGCTTTCTTT. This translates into CASSEAASGHTEAFF.

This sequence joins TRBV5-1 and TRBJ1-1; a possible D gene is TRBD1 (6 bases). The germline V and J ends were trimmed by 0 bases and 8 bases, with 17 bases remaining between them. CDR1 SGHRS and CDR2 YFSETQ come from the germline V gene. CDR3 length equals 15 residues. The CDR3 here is CASSLGIQGSEEAFF. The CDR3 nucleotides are TGCGCCAGCAGCTTGGGGATCCAGGGGAGTGAGGAAGCTTTCTTT. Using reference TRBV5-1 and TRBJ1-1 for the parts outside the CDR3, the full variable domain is KAGVTQTPRYLIKTRGQQVTLSCSPISGHRSVSWYQQTPGQGLQFLFEYFSETQRNKGNFPGRFSGRQFSNSRSEMNVSTLELGDSALYLCASSLGIQGSEEAFFGQGTRLTVV.